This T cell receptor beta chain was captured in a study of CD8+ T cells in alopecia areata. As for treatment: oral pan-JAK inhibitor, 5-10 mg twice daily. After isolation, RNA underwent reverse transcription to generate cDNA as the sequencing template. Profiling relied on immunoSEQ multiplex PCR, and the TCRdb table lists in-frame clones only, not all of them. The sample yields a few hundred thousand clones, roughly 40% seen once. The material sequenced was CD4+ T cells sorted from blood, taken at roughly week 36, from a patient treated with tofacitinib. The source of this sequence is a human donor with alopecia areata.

This CDR3 reads CASSESPAGELFF. The CDR3 nucleotides read TGTGCCAGCAGTGAAAGTCCGGCGGGGGAACTGTTTTTT. The chain employs TRBV6-1 and TRBJ1-4; maybe TRBD1 (5 bases). The CDR3 extends over 13 amino acids. Germline-derived CDR1 and CDR2 are MNHNS and SASEGT. Trimming pared 2 bases from V and 12 bases from J, leaving 13 bases between.